These 8 T cell receptor beta chains were sequenced from one sample in a study of T-cell reconstitution after alpha-beta-depleted transplantation in children. Construction of the TCRbeta library involved unique molecular identifiers. One entry per CDR3 protein, called by TCRdb with MiXCR from the PCR reads. The sample holds roughly 220,000 distinct CDR3 sequences, around 8.4% seen once. The sequenced sample was PBMCs, mostly from graft donor cells, obtained 360 days after TCRalphabeta/CD19-depleted stem cell transplant. The source of these receptors is a male patient aged 2 to 10 who had a stem cell transplant for acute myeloid leukemia, so the T cells may come from the graft donor.

Only a few counts were recorded for this clonotype. The chain links TRBV5-6 to TRBJ2-5; 7 nucleotides agree with TRBD1. The CDR3 runs 14 residues. V shed 2 bases, J shed 1 base, and the junction held 2 bases outside the gene matches. Germline-derived CDR1 and CDR2 are SGHDT and YYEEEE. The CDR3 spells CASSFTGVQETQYF. CDR3 coding DNA: TGTGCCAGCAGCTTTACAGGGGTCCAAGAGACCCAGTACTTC.

This clonotype showed up just a few times. The CDR3 bases are TGTGCCAGCAGGGAACACGAACACTACGAGCAGTACGTC. This translates into CASREHEHYEQYV. The chain employs TRBV2 and TRBJ2-7; D gene ambiguous. The V gene lost 6 bases and the J gene lost 3 bases, with 12 bases spanning the gap. CDR3 length: 13 residues. Germline assignment: CDR1 SNHLY and CDR2 FYNNEI.

This clonotype was detected ten times or more. One end of the junction is discordant with germline, which a read error may explain. The chain couples TRBV7-2 to TRBJ2-1, with 7 bases fitting TRBD2. Germline lookup yields CDR1 SGHTA and CDR2 FQGNSA. The CDR3 is made up of 13 amino acids. CDR3 in DNA: TGTGCCAGCAGCTTCGGGCGGGAGCCCTTAAGGATGTTC. It translates to CASSFGREPLRMF.

This clonotype was seen at least ten times. V and J are TRBV29-1 and TRBJ2-7; no clear D gene. CDR1 and CDR2 from the germline V gene are SQVTM and ANQGSEA. This CDR3 has 12 residues. V was trimmed by 5 bases and J by 3 bases, leaving 11 bases between them. CDR3 nucleotide sequence: TGCAGCGTTTTGCAGTCAGGCTACGAGCAGTACTTC. Translated: CSVLQSGYEQYF.

This clonotype was counted between two and nine times. The chain is built from TRBV6-5 and TRBJ1-4; possible D gene TRBD1, 5 bases. V was shortened by 7 bases and J by 8 bases, with 17 bases between the two germline ends. Germline V gene sequence: CDR1 MNHEY, CDR2 SVGAGI. This CDR3 is built from 14 residues. Written as DNA, the CDR3 is TGTGCCAGCAACAGACTTTGGGGGGAGGAAAAACTGTTTTTT. As protein: CASNRLWGEEKLFF.

This chain uses TRBV5-4 with TRBJ1-1; TRBD1 might be the D (5 bases). The CDR3 length is 16 residues. The V and J ends lost 4 bases and 0 bases respectively, with 16 bases between them. CDR1 is SGHNT, CDR2 YYREEE, per germline (reference sequence). The DNA of the CDR3 is TGTGCCAGCAGCCCTACCGGGACTCTCATGAACACTGAAGCTTTCTTT. Translating it yields CASSPTGTLMNTEAFF.

This clonotype showed up just a few times. This chain joins TRBV5-1 and TRBJ2-3; TRBD2 aligns across 13 bases. The germline V gene has CDR1 SGHRS and CDR2 YFSETQ. V was clipped by 5 bases and J by 2 bases; unmatched bases: 5. The CDR3 loop spans 16 amino acids. CDR3 nucleotides: TGCGCCAGCAGGACTAGCGGGGGGCGTTACACAGATACGCAGTATTTT. It specifies CASRTSGGRYTDTQYF.

The chain joins TRBV12-3 or TRBV12-4 to TRBJ1-2; no firm D call. Trimming took off 2 bases at V and 4 bases at J, with 8 bases between the two ends. This CDR3 has 13 amino acids. As DNA, the CDR3 is TGTGCCAGCAGTTTAACGGGAAGCTATGGCTACACCTTC. Its protein product is CASSLTGSYGYTF.